The clone carrying this T cell receptor (beta chain) was seen just once. The antigen is undetermined. Germline V gene sequence: CDR1 PRHDT, CDR2 FYEKMQ (reference sequence). This CDR3 spans 19 amino acids. The V and J ends lost 3 bases and 0 bases, in that order; junction bases with no gene match: 12. This sample is part of a study of OX40 agonist ivuxolimab in advanced cancers. Study-wide context: Having had anti-PD-1, anti-PD-L1 or anti-CTLA-4 therapy before was allowed, and around 44% had some.

Excluded were patients having autoimmune disease history or systemic immunosuppression. Sampling of blood occurred at baseline, cycle 4 day 1, and cycle 7 day 1. The data were produced by immunoSEQ multiplex PCR, yet TCRdb's version contains in-frame clones alone and is incomplete. The repertoire holds roughly 53,000 clones, with 93% as singletons. Study-level results: Clonal expansion in partial responders at 0.1-3.0 mg/kg ranked among the lowest.

This sequence originates from an adult with an advanced solid tumor such as melanoma, head and neck, liver or kidney cancer. The chain has TRBV13 and TRBJ2-2; 8 bases line up with TRBD2. The input for sequencing was CD4+ or CD8+ T cells sorted from blood, taken in a trial of the OX40 agonist ivuxolimab. CDR3 loop: CASSLLFSGDIANTGELFF. CDR3 bases: TGTGCCAGCAGCTTGCTTTTTAGCGGGGACATCGCGAACACCGGGGAGCTGTTTTTT.